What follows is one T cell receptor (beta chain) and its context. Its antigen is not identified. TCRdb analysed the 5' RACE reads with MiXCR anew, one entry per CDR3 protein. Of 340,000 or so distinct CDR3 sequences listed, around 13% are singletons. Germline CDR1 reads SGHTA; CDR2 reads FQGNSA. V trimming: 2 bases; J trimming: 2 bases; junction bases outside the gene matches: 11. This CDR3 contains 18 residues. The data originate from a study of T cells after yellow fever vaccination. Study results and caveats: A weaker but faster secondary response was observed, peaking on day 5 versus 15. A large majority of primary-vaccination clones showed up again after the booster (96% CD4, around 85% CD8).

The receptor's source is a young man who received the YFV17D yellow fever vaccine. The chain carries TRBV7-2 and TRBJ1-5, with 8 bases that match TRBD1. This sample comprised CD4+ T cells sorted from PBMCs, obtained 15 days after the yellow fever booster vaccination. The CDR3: CASSLNGQGASGNQPQHF. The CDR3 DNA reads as TGTGCCAGCAGCTTAAATGGGCAGGGGGCTAGTGGCAATCAGCCCCAGCATTTT.